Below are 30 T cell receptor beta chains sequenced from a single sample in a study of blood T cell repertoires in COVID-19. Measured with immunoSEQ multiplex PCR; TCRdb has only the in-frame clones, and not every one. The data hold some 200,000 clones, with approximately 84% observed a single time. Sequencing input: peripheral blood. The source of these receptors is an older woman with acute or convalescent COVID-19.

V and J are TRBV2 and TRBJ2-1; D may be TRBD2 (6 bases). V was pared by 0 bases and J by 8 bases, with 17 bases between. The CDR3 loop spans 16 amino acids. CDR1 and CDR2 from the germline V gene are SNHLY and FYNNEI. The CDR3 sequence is CASSEALGGVSHEQFF. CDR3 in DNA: TGTGCCAGCAGTGAAGCTTTGGGCGGGGTTTCGCATGAGCAGTTCTTC.

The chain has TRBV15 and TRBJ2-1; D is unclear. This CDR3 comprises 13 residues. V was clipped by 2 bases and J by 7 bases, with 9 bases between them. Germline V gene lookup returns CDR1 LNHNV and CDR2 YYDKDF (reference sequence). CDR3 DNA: TGTGCCACCAGCAGAACCAGGTGGAATGAGCAGTTCTTC. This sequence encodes CATSRTRWNEQFF.

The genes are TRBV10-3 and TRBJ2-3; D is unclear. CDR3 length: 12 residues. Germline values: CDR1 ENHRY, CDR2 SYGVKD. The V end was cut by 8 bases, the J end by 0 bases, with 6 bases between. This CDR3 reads CAIRSSTDTQYF. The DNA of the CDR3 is TGTGCCATCCGGTCTAGCACAGATACGCAGTATTTT.

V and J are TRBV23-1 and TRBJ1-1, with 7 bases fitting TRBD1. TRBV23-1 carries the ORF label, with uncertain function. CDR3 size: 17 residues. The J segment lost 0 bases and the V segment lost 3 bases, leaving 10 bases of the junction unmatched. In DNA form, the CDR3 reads TGCGCCAGCAGTCACCAGGGGGACCAGACGATGAACACTGAAGCTTTCTTT. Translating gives CASSHQGDQTMNTEAFF.

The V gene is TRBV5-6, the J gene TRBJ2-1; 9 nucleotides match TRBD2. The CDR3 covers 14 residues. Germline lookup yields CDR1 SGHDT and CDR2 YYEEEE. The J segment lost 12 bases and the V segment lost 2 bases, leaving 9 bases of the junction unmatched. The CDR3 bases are TGTGCCAGCAGCTTTAGCGGGGGCCCTGCAAGGCAGTTCTTC. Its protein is CASSFSGGPARQFF.

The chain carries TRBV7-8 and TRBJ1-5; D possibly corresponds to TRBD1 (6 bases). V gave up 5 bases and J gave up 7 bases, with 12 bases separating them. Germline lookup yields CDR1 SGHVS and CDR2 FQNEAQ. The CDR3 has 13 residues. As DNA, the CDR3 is TGTGCCAGCAGCGTGGCAGGGGACCAGCCCCAGCATTTT. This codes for CASSVAGDQPQHF.

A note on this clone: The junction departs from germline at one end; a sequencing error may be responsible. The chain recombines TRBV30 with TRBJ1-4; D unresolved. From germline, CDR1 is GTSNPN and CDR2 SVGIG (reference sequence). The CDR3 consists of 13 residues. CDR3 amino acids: CAWCARCNQKLFF. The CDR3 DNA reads TGTGCCTGGTGTGCGAGGTGTAATCAAAAACTGTTTTTT.

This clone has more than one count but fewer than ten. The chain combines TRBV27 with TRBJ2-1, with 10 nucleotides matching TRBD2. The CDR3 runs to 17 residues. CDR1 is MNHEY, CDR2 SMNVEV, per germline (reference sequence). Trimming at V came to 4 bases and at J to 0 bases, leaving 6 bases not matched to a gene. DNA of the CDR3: TGTGCCAGCAGTTCGCCCCGGACTAGCGGCTCCTACAATGAGCAGTTCTTC. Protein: CASSSPRTSGSYNEQFF.

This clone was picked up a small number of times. The CDR3 DNA sequence: TGTGCCAGCAGCGAGACGGCCGGGACAGGGGGTGAAGCTTTCTTT. This encodes CASSETAGTGGEAFF. The V gene is TRBV6-4, the J gene TRBJ1-1, with 11 nucleotides matching TRBD1. V lost 6 bases to trimming and J lost 7 bases; unmatched junction nucleotides: 10. The CDR3 sequence is 15 residues long. Germline CDR1 is MRHNA and CDR2 is SNTAGT.

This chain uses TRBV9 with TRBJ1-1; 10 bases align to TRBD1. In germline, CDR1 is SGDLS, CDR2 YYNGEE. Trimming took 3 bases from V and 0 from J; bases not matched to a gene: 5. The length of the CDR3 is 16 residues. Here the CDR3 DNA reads TGTGCCAGCAGCGCCCGACAGGGGGCGATGAACACTGAAGCTTTCTTT. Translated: CASSARQGAMNTEAFF.

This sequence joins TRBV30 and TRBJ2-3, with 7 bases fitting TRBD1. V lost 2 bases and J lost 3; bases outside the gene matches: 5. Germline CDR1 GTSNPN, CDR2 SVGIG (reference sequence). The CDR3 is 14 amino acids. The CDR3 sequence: CAWSTTGRTDTQYF. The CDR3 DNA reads TGTGCCTGGAGTACGACAGGGAGAACAGATACGCAGTATTTT.

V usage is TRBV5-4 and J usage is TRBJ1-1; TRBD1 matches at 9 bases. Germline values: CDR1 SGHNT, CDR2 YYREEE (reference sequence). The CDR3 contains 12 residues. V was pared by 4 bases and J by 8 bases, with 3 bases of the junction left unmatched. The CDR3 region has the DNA TGTGCCAGCAGCGTAGGACAGGGGGAAGCTTTCTTT. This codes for CASSVGQGEAFF.

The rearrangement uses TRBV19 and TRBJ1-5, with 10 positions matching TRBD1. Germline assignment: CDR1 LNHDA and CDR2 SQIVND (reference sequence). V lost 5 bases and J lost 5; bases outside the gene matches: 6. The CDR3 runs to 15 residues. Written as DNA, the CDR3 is TGTGCCAGTAGTCTTGAGGGACAGGGGTATCAGCCCCAGCATTTT. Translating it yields CASSLEGQGYQPQHF.

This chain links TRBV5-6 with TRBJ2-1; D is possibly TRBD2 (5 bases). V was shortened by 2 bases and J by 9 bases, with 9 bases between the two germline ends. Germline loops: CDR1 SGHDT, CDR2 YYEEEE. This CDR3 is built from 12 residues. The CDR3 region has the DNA TGTGCCAGCAGCTTTTACGGGGTTGAGCAGTTCTTC. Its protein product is CASSFYGVEQFF.

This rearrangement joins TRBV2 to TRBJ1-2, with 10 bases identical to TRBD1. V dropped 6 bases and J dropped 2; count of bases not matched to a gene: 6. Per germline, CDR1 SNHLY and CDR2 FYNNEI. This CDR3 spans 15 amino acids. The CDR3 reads CASSPGTGDNYGYTF. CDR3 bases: TGTGCCAGCAGCCCCGGGACAGGGGACAACTATGGCTACACCTTC.

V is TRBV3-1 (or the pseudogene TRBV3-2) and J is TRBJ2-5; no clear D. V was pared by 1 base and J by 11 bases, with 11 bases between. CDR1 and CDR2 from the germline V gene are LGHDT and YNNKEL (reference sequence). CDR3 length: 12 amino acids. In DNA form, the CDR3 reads TGTGCCAGCAGCCAAGCACCCTCTATGCAGTACTTC. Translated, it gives CASSQAPSMQYF.

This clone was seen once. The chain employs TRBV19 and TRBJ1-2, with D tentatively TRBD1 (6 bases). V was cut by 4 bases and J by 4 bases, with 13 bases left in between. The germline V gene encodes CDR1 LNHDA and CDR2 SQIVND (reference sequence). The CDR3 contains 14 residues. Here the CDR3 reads CASSNQGYGYGYTF. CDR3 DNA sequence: TGTGCCAGTAGTAACCAGGGGTACGGCTATGGCTACACCTTC.

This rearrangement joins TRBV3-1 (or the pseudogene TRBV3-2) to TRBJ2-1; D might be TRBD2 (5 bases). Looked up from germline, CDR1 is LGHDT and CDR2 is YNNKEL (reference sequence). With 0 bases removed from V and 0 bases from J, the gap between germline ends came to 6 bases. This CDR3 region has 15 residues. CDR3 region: CASSQDRGSYNEQFF. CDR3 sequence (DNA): TGTGCCAGCAGCCAAGACCGGGGCTCCTACAATGAGCAGTTCTTC.

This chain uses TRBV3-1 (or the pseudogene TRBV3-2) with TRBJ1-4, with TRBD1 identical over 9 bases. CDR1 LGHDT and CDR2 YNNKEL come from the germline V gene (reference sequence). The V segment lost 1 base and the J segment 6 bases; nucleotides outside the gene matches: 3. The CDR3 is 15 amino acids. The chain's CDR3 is CASSQVRTGDEKLFF. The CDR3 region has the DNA TGTGCCAGCAGCCAAGTGCGGACAGGGGATGAAAAACTGTTTTTT.

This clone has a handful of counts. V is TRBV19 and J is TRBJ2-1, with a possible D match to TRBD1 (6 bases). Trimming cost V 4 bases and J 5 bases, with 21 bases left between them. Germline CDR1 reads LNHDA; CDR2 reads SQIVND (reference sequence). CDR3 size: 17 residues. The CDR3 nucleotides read TGTGCCAGTAGTACCCCCGCCGCACCGGGACAAAACAATGAGCAGTTCTTC. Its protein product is CASSTPAAPGQNNEQFF.

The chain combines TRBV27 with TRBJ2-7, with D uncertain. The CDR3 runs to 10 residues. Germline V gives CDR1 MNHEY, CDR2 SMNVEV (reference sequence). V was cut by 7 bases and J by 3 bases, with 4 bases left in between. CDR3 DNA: TGTGCCAGCACACACTACGAGCAGTACTTC. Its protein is CASTHYEQYF.

CDR3 DNA sequence: TGTGCCAGCAGCCCACAGGACGGTCAGCCCCAGCATTTT. Its translation: CASSPQDGQPQHF. This rearrangement joins TRBV7-2 to TRBJ1-5; possibly TRBD1 for D (5 bases). Trimming left V 5 bases short and J 6 bases short, with 11 bases between. CDR1 is SGHTA and CDR2 is FQGNSA in the germline V gene. This CDR3 is 13 amino acids long.

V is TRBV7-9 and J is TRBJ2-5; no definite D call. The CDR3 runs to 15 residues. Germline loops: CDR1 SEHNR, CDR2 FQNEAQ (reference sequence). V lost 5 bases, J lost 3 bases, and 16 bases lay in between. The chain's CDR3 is CASSPQSGWEETQYF. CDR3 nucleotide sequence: TGTGCCAGCAGCCCCCAGTCCGGGTGGGAAGAGACCCAGTACTTC.

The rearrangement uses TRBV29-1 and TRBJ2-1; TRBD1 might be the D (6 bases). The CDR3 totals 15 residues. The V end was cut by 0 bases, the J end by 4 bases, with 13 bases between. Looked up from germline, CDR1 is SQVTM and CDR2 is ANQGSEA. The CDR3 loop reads CSVEEGQRFYNEQFF. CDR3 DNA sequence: TGCAGCGTTGAAGAGGGACAAAGGTTTTACAATGAGCAGTTCTTC.

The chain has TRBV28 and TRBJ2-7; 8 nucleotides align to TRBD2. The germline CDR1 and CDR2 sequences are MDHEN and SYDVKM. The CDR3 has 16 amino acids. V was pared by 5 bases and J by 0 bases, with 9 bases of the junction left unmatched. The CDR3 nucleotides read TGTGCCAGCAGTAGCAGCGGGGGCGAAAGCTCCTACGAGCAGTACTTC. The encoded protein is CASSSSGGESSYEQYF.

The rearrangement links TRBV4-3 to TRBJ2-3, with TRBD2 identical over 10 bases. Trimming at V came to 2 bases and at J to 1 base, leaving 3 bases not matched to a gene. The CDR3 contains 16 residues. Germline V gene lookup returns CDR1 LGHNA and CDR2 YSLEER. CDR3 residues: CASSQSTSGGTDTQYF. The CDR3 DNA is TGCGCCAGCAGCCAATCCACTAGCGGGGGCACAGATACGCAGTATTTT.

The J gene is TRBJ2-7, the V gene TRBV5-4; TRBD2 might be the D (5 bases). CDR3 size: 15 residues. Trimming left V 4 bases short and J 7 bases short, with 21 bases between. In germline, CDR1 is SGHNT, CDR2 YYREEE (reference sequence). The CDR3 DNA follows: TGTGCCAGCAGCCCCTTTAGTCGTGGTGAGGGTGAGCAGTACTTC. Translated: CASSPFSRGEGEQYF.

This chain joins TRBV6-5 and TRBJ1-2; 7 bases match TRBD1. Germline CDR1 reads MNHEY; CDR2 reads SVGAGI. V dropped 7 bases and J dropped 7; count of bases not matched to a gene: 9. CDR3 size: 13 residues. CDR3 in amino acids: CASTQGTVGGYTF. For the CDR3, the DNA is TGTGCCAGCACCCAGGGGACAGTTGGTGGCTACACCTTC.

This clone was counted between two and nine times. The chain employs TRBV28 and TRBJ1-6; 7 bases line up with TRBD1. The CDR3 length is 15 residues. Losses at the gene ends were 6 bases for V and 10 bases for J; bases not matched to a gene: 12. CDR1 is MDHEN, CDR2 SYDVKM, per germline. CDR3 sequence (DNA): TGTGCCAGCAGCTTCCTAAGACAGGGTAAATCACCCCTCCACTTT. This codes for CASSFLRQGKSPLHF.

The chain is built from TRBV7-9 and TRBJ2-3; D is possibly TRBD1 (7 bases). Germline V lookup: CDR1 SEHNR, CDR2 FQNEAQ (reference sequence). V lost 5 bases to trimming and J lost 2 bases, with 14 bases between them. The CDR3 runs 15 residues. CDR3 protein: CASSQGEADTDTQYF. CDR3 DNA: TGTGCCAGCAGCCAGGGGGAGGCAGACACAGATACGCAGTATTTT. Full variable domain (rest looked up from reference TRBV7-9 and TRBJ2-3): DTGVSQNPRHKITKRGQNVTFRCDPISEHNRLYWYRQTLGQGPEFLTYFQNEAQLEKSRLLSDRFSAERPKGSFSTLEIQRTEQGDSAMYLCASSQGEADTDTQYFGPGTRLTVL.